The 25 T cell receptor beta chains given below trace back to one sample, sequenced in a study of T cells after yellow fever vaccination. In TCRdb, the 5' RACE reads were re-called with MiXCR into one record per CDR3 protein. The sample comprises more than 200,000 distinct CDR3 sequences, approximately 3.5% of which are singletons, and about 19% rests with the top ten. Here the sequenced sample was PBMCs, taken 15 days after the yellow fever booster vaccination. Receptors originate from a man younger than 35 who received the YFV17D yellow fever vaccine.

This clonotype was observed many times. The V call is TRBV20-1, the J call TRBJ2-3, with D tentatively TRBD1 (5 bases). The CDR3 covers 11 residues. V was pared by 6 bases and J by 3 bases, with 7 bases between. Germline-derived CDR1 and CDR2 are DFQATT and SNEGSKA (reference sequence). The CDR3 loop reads CSARQTDTQYF. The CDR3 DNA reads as TGCAGTGCCCGACAGACAGATACGCAGTATTTT.

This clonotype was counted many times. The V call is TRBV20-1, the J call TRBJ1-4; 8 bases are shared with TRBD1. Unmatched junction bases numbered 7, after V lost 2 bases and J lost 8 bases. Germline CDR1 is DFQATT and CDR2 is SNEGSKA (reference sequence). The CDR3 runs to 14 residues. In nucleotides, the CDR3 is TGCAGTGCTAGATCGGCCAGGGGGCGCGAAAAACTGTTTTTT. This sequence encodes CSARSARGREKLFF.

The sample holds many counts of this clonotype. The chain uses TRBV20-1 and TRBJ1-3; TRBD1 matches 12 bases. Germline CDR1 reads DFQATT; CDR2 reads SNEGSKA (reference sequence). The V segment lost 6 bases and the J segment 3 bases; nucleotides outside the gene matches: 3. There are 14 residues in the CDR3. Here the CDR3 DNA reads TGCAGTGCGGGACAGGGGGCAGGTGGAAACACCATATATTTT. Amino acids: CSAGQGAGGNTIYF.

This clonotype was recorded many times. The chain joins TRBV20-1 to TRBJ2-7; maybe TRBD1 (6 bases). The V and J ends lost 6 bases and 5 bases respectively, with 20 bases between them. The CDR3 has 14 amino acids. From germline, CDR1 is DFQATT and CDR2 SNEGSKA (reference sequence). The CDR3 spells CSARGGKGVHEQYV. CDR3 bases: TGCAGTGCCAGGGGCGGTAAGGGTGTACACGAGCAGTACGTC.

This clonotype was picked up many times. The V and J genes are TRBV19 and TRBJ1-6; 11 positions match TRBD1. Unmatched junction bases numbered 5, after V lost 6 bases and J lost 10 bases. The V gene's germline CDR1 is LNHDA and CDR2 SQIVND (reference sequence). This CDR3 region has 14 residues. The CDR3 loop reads CASSSGQGGSPLHF. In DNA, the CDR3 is TGTGCCAGTAGCTCGGGACAGGGGGGATCACCCCTCCACTTT.

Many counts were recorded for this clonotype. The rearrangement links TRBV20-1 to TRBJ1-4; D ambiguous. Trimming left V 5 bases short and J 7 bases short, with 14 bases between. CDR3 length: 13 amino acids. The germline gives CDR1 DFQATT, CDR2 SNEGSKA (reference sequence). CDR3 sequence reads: CSAHRSGSEKLFF. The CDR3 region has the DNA TGCAGTGCTCACCGATCGGGGAGTGAAAAACTGTTTTTT.

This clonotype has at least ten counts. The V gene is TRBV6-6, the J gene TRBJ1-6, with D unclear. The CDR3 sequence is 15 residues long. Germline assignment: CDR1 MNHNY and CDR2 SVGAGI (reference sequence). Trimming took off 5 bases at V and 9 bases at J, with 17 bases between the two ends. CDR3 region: CASSPSLPGVSPLHF. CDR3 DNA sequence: TGTGCCAGCAGTCCCTCGTTGCCCGGAGTTTCACCCCTCCACTTT.

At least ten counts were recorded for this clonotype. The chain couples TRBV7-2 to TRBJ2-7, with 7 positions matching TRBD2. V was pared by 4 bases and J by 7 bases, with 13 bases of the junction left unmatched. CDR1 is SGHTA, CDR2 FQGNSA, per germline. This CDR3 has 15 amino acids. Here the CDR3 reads CASSSQALAVGEQYF. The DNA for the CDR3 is TGTGCCAGCAGCTCCCAAGCTCTAGCGGTGGGAGAGCAGTACTTC.

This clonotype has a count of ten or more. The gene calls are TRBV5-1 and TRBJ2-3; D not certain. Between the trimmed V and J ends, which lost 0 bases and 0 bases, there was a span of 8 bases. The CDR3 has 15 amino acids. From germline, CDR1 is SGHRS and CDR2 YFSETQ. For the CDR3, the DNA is TGCGCCAGCAGCTTGGTGGTCGAAAGCACAGATACGCAGTATTTT. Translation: CASSLVVESTDTQYF.

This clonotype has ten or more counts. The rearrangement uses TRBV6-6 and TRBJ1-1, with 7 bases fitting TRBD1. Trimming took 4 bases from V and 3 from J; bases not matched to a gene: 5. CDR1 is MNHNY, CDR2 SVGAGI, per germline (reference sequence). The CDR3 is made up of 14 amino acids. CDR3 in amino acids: CASSSWQGDTEAFF. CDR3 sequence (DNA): TGTGCCAGCAGTTCATGGCAGGGGGACACTGAAGCTTTCTTT.

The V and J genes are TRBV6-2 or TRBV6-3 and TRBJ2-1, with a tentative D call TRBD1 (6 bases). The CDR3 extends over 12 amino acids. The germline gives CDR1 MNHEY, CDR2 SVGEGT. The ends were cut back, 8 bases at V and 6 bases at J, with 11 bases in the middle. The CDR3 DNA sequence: TGTGCCAGCTTTGAGGGGGTCAATGAGCAGTTCTTC. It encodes CASFEGVNEQFF.

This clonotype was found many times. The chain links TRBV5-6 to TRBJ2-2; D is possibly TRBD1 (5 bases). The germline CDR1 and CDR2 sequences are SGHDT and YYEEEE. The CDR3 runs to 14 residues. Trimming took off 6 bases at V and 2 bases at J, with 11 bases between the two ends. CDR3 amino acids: CASIQGPNTGELFF. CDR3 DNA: TGTGCCAGCATTCAGGGCCCAAACACCGGGGAGCTGTTTTTT.

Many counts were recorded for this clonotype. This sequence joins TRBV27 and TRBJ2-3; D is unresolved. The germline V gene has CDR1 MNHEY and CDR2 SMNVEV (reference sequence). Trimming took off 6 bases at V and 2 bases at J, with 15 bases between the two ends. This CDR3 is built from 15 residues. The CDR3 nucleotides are TGTGCCAGCAGCCTCCAGTTGGGTTTCACAGATACGCAGTATTTT. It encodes CASSLQLGFTDTQYF.

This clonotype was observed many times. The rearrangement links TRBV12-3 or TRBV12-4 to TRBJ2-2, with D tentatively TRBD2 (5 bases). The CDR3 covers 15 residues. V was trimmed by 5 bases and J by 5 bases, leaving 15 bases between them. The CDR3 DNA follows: TGTGCCAGCAGTCACCCCGGGGATGGGACCGGGGAGCTGTTTTTT. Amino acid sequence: CASSHPGDGTGELFF.

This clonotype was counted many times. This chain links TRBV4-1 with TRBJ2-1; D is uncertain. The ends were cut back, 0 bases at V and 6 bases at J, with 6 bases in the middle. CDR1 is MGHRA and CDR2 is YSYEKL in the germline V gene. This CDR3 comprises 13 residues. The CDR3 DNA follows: TGCGCCAGCAGCCAAGATCCGGGCAATGAGCAGTTCTTC. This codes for CASSQDPGNEQFF.

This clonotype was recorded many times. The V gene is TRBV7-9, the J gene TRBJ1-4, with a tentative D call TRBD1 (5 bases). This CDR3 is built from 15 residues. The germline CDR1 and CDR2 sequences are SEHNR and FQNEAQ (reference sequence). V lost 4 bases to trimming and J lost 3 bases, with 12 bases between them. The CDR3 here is CASSSNRMSNEKLFF. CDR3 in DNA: TGTGCCAGCAGCTCCAACAGGATGTCTAATGAAAAACTGTTTTTT.

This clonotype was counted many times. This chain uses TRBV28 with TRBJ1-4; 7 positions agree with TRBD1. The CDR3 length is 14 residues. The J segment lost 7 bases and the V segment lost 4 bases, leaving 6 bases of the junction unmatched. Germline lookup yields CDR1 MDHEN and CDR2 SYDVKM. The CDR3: CASSSPGQPEKLFF. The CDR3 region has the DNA TGTGCCAGCAGTTCGCCGGGACAGCCTGAAAAACTGTTTTTT.

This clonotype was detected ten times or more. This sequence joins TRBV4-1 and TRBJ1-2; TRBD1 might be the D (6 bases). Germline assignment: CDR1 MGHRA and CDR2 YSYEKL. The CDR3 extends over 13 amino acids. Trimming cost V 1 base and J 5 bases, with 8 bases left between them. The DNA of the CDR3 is TGCGCCAGCAGCCAAGCGACAGGTTATGGCTACACCTTC. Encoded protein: CASSQATGYGYTF.

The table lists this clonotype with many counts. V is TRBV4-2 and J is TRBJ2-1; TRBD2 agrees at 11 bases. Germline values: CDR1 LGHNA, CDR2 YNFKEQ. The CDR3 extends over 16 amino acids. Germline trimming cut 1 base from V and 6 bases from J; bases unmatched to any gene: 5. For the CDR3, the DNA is TGTGCCAGCAGCCAAGTGTGGCTAGCGGGGGGCAATGAGCAGTTCTTC. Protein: CASSQVWLAGGNEQFF.

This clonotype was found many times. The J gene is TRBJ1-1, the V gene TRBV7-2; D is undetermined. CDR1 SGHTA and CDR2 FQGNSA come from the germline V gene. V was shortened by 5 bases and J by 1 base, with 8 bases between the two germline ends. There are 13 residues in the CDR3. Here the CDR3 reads CASSALRNTEAFF. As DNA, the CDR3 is TGTGCCAGCAGCGCCCTCAGGAACACTGAAGCTTTCTTT.

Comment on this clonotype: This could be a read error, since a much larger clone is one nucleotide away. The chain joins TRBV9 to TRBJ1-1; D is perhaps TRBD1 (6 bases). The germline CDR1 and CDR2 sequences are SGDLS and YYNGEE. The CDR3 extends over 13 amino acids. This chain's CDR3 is CAISQSRGTEAFF. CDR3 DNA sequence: TGTGCCATCAGCCAGTCCAGGGGCACTGAAGCTTTCTTT.

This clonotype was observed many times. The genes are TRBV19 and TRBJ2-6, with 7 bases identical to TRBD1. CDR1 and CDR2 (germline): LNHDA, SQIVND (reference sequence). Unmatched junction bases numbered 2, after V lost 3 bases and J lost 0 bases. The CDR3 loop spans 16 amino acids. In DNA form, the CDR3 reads TGTGCCAGTAGTATGGGACAGTTCTCTGGGGCCAACGTCCTGACTTTC. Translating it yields CASSMGQFSGANVLTF.

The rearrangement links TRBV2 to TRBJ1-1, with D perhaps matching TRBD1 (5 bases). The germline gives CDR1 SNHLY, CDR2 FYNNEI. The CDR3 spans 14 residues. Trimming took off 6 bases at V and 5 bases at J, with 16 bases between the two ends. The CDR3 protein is CASRVGTGGTEAFF. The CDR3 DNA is TGTGCCAGCAGGGTTGGGACGGGGGGAACTGAAGCTTTCTTT.

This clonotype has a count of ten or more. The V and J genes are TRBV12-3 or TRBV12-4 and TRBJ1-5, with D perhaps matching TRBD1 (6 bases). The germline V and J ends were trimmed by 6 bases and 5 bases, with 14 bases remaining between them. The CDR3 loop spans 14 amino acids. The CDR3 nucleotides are TGTGCCAGCAGCTATGTGACAGGCGATCAGCCCCAGCATTTT. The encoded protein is CASSYVTGDQPQHF.

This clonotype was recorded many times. CDR3 protein: CSASGALKSTDTQYF. CDR3 sequence (DNA): TGCAGTGCTAGCGGGGCACTAAAAAGCACAGATACGCAGTATTTT. The genes are TRBV20-1 and TRBJ2-3; tentatively, D is TRBD1 or TRBD2 (5 bases each). This CDR3 contains 15 residues. Germline V lookup: CDR1 DFQATT, CDR2 SNEGSKA (reference sequence). The V end lost 3 bases, the J end lost 0 bases, and 13 bases lay between the germline ends.